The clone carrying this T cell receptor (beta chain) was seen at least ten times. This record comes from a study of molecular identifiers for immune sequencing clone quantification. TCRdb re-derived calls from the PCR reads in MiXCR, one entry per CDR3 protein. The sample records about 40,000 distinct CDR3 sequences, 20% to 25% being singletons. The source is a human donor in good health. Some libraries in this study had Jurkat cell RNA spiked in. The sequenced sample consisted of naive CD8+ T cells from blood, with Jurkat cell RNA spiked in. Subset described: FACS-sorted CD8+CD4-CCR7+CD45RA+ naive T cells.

The CDR3 reads CASSSGRGGNQPQHF. CDR3 bases: TGTGCCAGCAGTTCCGGCAGGGGAGGAAATCAGCCCCAGCATTTT. The chain combines TRBV27 with TRBJ1-5, with D tentatively TRBD1 (6 bases). CDR1 is MNHEY, CDR2 SMNVEV, per germline (reference sequence). The CDR3 consists of 15 residues. V lost 4 bases to trimming and J lost 4 bases, with 14 bases between them.